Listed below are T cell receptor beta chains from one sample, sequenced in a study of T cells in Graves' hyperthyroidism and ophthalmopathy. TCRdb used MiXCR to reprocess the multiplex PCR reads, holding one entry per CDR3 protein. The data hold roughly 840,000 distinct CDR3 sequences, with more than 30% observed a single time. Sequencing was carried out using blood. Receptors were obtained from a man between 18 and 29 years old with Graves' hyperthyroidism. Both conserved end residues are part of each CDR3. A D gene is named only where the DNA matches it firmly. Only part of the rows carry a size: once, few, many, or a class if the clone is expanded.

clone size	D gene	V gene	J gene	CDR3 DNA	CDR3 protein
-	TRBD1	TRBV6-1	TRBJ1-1	TGTGCCAGCCCCGGAGGGCAGGGGGACACTGAAGCTTTCTTT	CASPGGQGDTEAFF
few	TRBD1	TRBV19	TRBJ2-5	TGTGCCAGTACAAGGGGGCCGGAAGAGACCCAGTACTTC	CASTRGPEETQYF
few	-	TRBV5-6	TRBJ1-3	TGTGCCACCCGGGGGCTCTCGTCTGGAAACACCATATATTTT	CATRGLSSGNTIYF
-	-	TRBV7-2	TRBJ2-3	TGTGCCAGCAGCTTGGTCCCAGGGGCGCAAACAGATACGCAGTATTTT	CASSLVPGAQTDTQYF
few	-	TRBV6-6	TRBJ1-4	TGTGCCAGCAGCCTCCAGGGATATAATGAAAAACTGTTTTTT	CASSLQGYNEKLFF
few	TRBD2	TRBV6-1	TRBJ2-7	TGTGCCAGCAGCTACAGACTAGCGGGAATACTCTACGAGCAGTACTTC	CASSYRLAGILYEQYF
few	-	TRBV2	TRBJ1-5	TGTGCCAGCAGTGAATCAGCTGGGGCGTTTAGTAATCAGCCCCAGCATTTT	CASSESAGAFSNQPQHF
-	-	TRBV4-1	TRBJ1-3	TGCGCCAGCAGCCAAACTAGGACAGACTTCTCTGGAAACACCATATATTTT	CASSQTRTDFSGNTIYF
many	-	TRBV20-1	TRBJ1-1	TGCAGTGCCACGATTAGGGGCACTGAAGCTTTCTTT	CSATIRGTEAFF
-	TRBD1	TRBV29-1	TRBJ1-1	TGCAGCGTTGAACCGACCGGGACAGGGATAAGAGCTTTCTTT	CSVEPTGTGIRAFF
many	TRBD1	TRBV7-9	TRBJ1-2	TGTGCCAGCAGCTTAGATTGGGACAGGGGGAGAGGCTACACCTTC	CASSLDWDRGRGYTF
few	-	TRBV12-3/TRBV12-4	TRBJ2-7	TGTGCCAGCAGTTTAGCGCTGGGGGGTCACGAGCAGTACTTC	CASSLALGGHEQYF
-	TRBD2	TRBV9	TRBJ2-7	TGTGCCAGCAGTCTCCTAGCGGTGGTTTCCTACGAGCAGTACTTC	CASSLLAVVSYEQYF
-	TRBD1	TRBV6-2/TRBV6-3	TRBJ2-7	TGTGCCACCATGGCAATCGGGACAGCAGGCTCCTACGAGCAGTACTTC	CATMAIGTAGSYEQYF
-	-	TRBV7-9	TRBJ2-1	TGTGCCAGCAGCTTAAGGGCCCAAGAAATTAGAGAGACCCAGTTCTTC	CASSLRAQEIRETQFF
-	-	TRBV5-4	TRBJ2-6	TGTGCCAGCAGCCAAAGGACAGAGGCCAACGTCCTGACTTTC	CASSQRTEANVLTF
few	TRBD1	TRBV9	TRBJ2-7	TGTGCCAGCAGCGTTGACGGGACAGGGCGCTACGAGCAGTACTTC	CASSVDGTGRYEQYF